This paragraph covers one TCR beta chain sequence. This specimen comes from a study of blood T cell repertoires in COVID-19. TCRdb's table, derived via immunoSEQ multiplex PCR, lists solely in-frame clones and lacks some. Seen here are about 240,000 clones, roughly 91% observed once, and the top ten hold over 0.65%. CDR3 length: 12 amino acids. The V end lost 8 bases, the J end lost 6 bases, and 11 bases lay between the germline ends. Germline V lookup: CDR1 MDHEN, CDR2 SYDVKM. The sequencing input was peripheral blood. V usage is TRBV28 and J usage is TRBJ1-5; D gene uncertain. The receptor was isolated from a man between 25 and 39 years old with COVID-19, enrolled during active disease. Here the CDR3 DNA reads TGTGCCAGCGGAGAGGAGGGTCAGCCCCAGCATTTT. It translates to CASGEEGQPQHF. The variable domain in full, with the rest retrieved from reference TRBV28 and TRBJ1-5, is DVKVTQSSRYLVKRTGEKVFLECVQDMDHENMFWYRQDPGLGLRLIYFSYDVKMKEKGDIPEGYSVSREKKERFSLILESASTNQTSMYLCASGEEGQPQHFGDGTRLSIL.